The 30 T cell receptor beta chains below were found in one sample sequenced in a study of T cell changes during pregnancy in multiple sclerosis. Sequenced by immunoSEQ multiplex PCR; TCRdb stores in-frame clones only, minus some. In the table there are about 100,000 clones, approximately 93% of which are singletons. The sample was peripheral blood, taken after pregnancy. The source is a female donor with multiple sclerosis, enrolled in a pregnancy study.

The CDR3 spells CASSSRGPSGNTIYF. In nucleotides, the CDR3 is TGTGCCAGCAGTTCCAGGGGACCCTCTGGAAACACCATATATTTT. The rearrangement joins TRBV6-1 to TRBJ1-3; D may be TRBD1 (6 bases). Trimming took off 5 bases at V and 0 bases at J, with 11 bases between the two ends. CDR3 length: 15 amino acids. Per the germline V gene, CDR1 is MNHNS and CDR2 is SASEGT.

The chain is built from TRBV5-1 and TRBJ1-1; D might be TRBD1 (5 bases). Germline V gene data show CDR1 as SGHRS and CDR2 as YFSETQ. V lost 0 bases to trimming and J lost 1 base, with 16 bases between them. The CDR3 covers 17 residues. CDR3 nucleotide sequence: TGCGCCAGCAGCTTGGTCCTTTTGGGACTCCGGAACACTGAAGCTTTCTTT. This translates into CASSLVLLGLRNTEAFF. The entire variable domain, with the rest obtained from reference TRBV5-1 and TRBJ1-1, is as follows: KAGVTQTPRYLIKTRGQQVTLSCSPISGHRSVSWYQQTPGQGLQFLFEYFSETQRNKGNFPGRFSGRQFSNSRSEMNVSTLELGDSALYLCASSLVLLGLRNTEAFFGQGTRLTVV.

J is TRBJ2-7 and V is TRBV5-6; 10 bases are a match to TRBD1. The CDR3 extends over 14 amino acids. The junction had 1 base not matched to a gene; V was cut back by 2 bases and J by 2 bases. CDR1 is SGHDT and CDR2 is YYEEEE in the germline V gene. The CDR3 nucleotides are TGTGCCAGCAGCTTCGGGACAGGGGCCTACGAGCAGTACTTC. This translates into CASSFGTGAYEQYF.

The chain links TRBV5-1 to TRBJ2-5; 8 positions match TRBD2. V gave up 0 bases and J gave up 2 bases; unmatched junction bases: 3. Germline CDR1 SGHRS, CDR2 YFSETQ. The CDR3 is 15 residues long. This CDR3 reads CASSLDGGRQETQYF. The CDR3 DNA reads as TGCGCCAGCAGCTTGGATGGCGGGAGGCAAGAGACCCAGTACTTC.

The CDR3 bases are TGTGCCAGCAGCTTGGGGACTAGCGGGAGCACGCAGTATTTT. Translating it yields CASSLGTSGSTQYF. This sequence joins TRBV5-6 and TRBJ2-3, with 13 bases lining up with TRBD2. Germline values: CDR1 SGHDT, CDR2 YYEEEE. CDR3 length: 14 residues. Unmatched junction bases numbered 1, after V lost 0 bases and J lost 9 bases.

The rearrangement joins TRBV14 to TRBJ2-2; 12 positions match TRBD2. The CDR3 length is 17 residues. Germline loops: CDR1 SGHDN, CDR2 FVKESK. Unmatched junction bases numbered 1, after V lost 2 bases and J lost 0 bases. CDR3 nucleotide sequence: TGTGCCAGCAGCCAAAGGACTAGCGGGACGAACACCGGGGAGCTGTTTTTT. Translating it yields CASSQRTSGTNTGELFF.

The chain recombines TRBV27 with TRBJ2-5; 8 bases align to TRBD1. Germline V gene sequence: CDR1 MNHEY, CDR2 SMNVEV (reference sequence). This CDR3 has 16 residues. V lost 2 bases and J lost 5; bases outside the gene matches: 10. DNA of the CDR3: TGTGCCAGCAGTTTACAGGGGGCCAGGGGTGCGGAGACCCAGTACTTC. Its translation is CASSLQGARGAETQYF.

The chain recombines TRBV5-1 with TRBJ2-7; possible D gene TRBD2, 5 bases. Germline lookup yields CDR1 SGHRS and CDR2 YFSETQ. V gave up 3 bases and J gave up 0 bases, with 13 bases separating them. There are 15 residues in the CDR3. The CDR3 DNA reads as TGCGCCAGCAGCTCGGCAGCGGCAGCCTCCTACGAGCAGTACTTC. Protein sequence: CASSSAAAASYEQYF.

The V gene is TRBV5-6, the J gene TRBJ2-1, with D possibly TRBD2 on 6 matching bases. The CDR3 runs to 15 residues. The V gene's germline CDR1 is SGHDT and CDR2 YYEEEE. Trimming shortened V by 0 bases and J by 8 bases, and 15 bases separated the two germline ends. CDR3 DNA sequence: TGTGCCAGCAGCTTGGCTCAGGGTTGGGACTATGAGCAGTTCTTC. Translating gives CASSLAQGWDYEQFF. Variable domain in full (rest from reference TRBV5-6 and TRBJ2-1): DAGVTQSPTHLIKTRGQQVTLRCSPKSGHDTVSWYQQALGQGPQFIFQYYEEEERQRGNFPDRFSGHQFPNYSSELNVNALLLGDSALYLCASSLAQGWDYEQFFGPGTRLTVL.

J is TRBJ1-2 and V is TRBV7-9; D not certain. CDR1 SEHNR and CDR2 FQNEAQ come from the germline V gene (reference sequence). The CDR3 runs to 12 residues. V was pared by 5 bases and J by 4 bases, with 8 bases between. CDR3 nucleotides: TGTGCCAGCAGCCTCGACACCTATGGCTACACCTTC. As protein: CASSLDTYGYTF.

This sequence joins TRBV6-5 and TRBJ2-1; maybe TRBD1 (6 bases). The V gene lost 2 bases and the J gene lost 5 bases, with 7 bases spanning the gap. CDR1 is MNHEY and CDR2 is SVGAGI in the germline V gene. This CDR3 is 13 amino acids long. CDR3 in DNA: TGTGCCAGCAGTTACGGGGACAACAATGAGCAGTTCTTC. This gives the protein CASSYGDNNEQFF.

The J gene is TRBJ1-4, the V gene TRBV2; 10 nucleotides align to TRBD1. There are 15 residues in the CDR3. CDR1 and CDR2 from the germline V gene are SNHLY and FYNNEI. The V segment lost 4 bases and the J segment 8 bases; nucleotides outside the gene matches: 7. The CDR3 spells CASSGRQGADEKLFF. The CDR3 DNA reads TGTGCCAGCAGTGGAAGACAGGGGGCGGACGAAAAACTGTTTTTT.

The gene calls are TRBV9 and TRBJ2-3; 10 positions agree with TRBD2. The V gene end was trimmed by 0 bases and the J gene end by 7 bases; junction bases not matched to a gene: 11. The CDR3 runs to 17 residues. Germline lookup yields CDR1 SGDLS and CDR2 YYNGEE. The CDR3 is CASSVDGLAGVLHTQYF. The CDR3 DNA follows: TGTGCCAGCAGCGTAGACGGCCTAGCGGGAGTTCTTCATACGCAGTATTTT. The entire variable domain, with the rest obtained from reference TRBV9 and TRBJ2-3, is as follows: DSGVTQTPKHLITATGQRVTLRCSPRSGDLSVYWYQQSLDQGLQFLIQYYNGEERAKGNILERFSAQQFPDLHSELNLSSLELGDSALYFCASSVDGLAGVLHTQYFGPGTRLTVL.

The chain carries TRBV28 and TRBJ1-5; 8 nucleotides line up with TRBD1. In germline, CDR1 is MDHEN, CDR2 SYDVKM. There are 14 residues in the CDR3. V lost 3 bases, J lost 4 bases, and 2 bases stayed unmatched. The CDR3: CASSFGQGNQPQHF. The CDR3 nucleotides read TGTGCCAGCAGTTTCGGACAGGGTAATCAGCCCCAGCATTTT.

Comments on this clone: Germline is not matched at one junction end, which may reflect a read error. The J gene is TRBJ2-7, the V gene TRBV2, with unresolved D. This CDR3 region has 11 residues. Germline V CDR1 and CDR2: SNHLY, FYNNEI. The CDR3 sequence is CASTGSDEQYF. Here the CDR3 DNA reads TGTGCCAGCACTGGCTCCGACGAGCAGTACTTC.

Only one count was recorded for this clone. This chain joins TRBV6-6 and TRBJ2-1; TRBD1 agrees at 10 bases. With V trimmed by 6 bases and J by 6 bases, 5 bases remained unmatched. The CDR3 sequence is 14 residues long. Germline assignment: CDR1 MNHNY and CDR2 SVGAGI (reference sequence). The CDR3 nucleotides are TGTGCCAGCAGGGGGACAGGGGCGGTCAATGAGCAGTTCTTC. As protein: CASRGTGAVNEQFF.

The J gene is TRBJ1-1, the V gene TRBV19; TRBD1 might be the D (5 bases). The CDR3 runs to 13 residues. Germline loops: CDR1 LNHDA, CDR2 SQIVND (reference sequence). Trimming took off 6 bases at V and 0 bases at J, with 8 bases between the two ends. The CDR3 spells CASRWGVNTEAFF. As DNA, the CDR3 is TGTGCCAGTAGGTGGGGGGTGAACACTGAAGCTTTCTTT.

The chain couples TRBV21-1 to TRBJ2-1; the table's D call of TRBD2 was not tested on the DNA. TRBV21-1 is recorded as a pseudogene. CDR3 length equals 20 residues. The CDR3 reads CASSKAVKTSTSGSYNEQFF. The CDR3 bases are TGTGCCAGCAGCAAAGCCGTAAAAACCAGTACTAGCGGATCCTACAATGAGCAGTTCTTC.

V is TRBV4-2 and J is TRBJ2-1; D is possibly TRBD2 (5 bases). Germline CDR1 LGHNA, CDR2 YNFKEQ. CDR3 length equals 15 residues. Between the trimmed V and J ends, which lost 3 bases and 2 bases, there was a span of 11 bases. CDR3 in DNA: TGTGCCAGCAGCCAGGTGACGGGGACCTACAATGAGCAGTTCTTC. This encodes CASSQVTGTYNEQFF.

This clone came up once. The chain employs TRBV14 and TRBJ2-1; TRBD2 matches 10 bases. CDR1 and CDR2 (germline): SGHDN, FVKESK. V shed 4 bases, J shed 5 bases, and the junction held 11 bases outside the gene matches. The CDR3 contains 17 residues. The CDR3 DNA sequence: TGTGCCAGCAGCCTGCGGAGAACTAGCGGGATGAACAATGAGCAGTTCTTC. Amino acid sequence: CASSLRRTSGMNNEQFF. Based on the CDR3 plus reference TRBV14 and TRBJ2-1, the full variable domain is EAGVTQFPSHSVIEKGQTVTLRCDPISGHDNLYWYRRVMGKEIKFLLHFVKESKQDESGMPNNRFLAERTGGTYSTLKVQPAELEDSGVYFCASSLRRTSGMNNEQFFGPGTRLTVL.

The chain couples TRBV6-4 to TRBJ1-2; tentatively, D is TRBD1 (5 bases). V shed 7 bases and J shed 3 bases, with 27 bases lying between them. Germline assignment: CDR1 MRHNA and CDR2 SNTAGT. This CDR3 region has 18 residues. CDR3 in amino acids: CASTLRGVILGGDYGYTF. CDR3 nucleotides: TGTGCCAGCACCCTTCGGGGGGTGATCCTCGGCGGTGACTATGGCTACACCTTC.

The chain joins TRBV9 to TRBJ2-5; possible D gene TRBD2, 6 bases. Trimming cost V 2 bases and J 5 bases, with 10 bases left between them. Germline V gives CDR1 SGDLS, CDR2 YYNGEE. This CDR3 is built from 13 residues. The CDR3 DNA is TGTGCCAGCAGCGTGGGACTGGCGGAGACCCAGTACTTC. Translated: CASSVGLAETQYF.

The chain couples TRBV5-6 to TRBJ2-6; no firm D call. V was trimmed by 4 bases and J by 1 base, leaving 9 bases between them. Germline CDR1 and CDR2: SGHDT and YYEEEE. The CDR3 contains 15 residues. CDR3 sequence reads: CASSRRWSGANVLTF. In DNA form, the CDR3 reads TGTGCCAGCAGCCGCCGGTGGTCTGGGGCCAACGTCCTGACTTTC.

The rearrangement joins TRBV12-5 to TRBJ2-1; 8 bases match TRBD1. The CDR3 contains 15 residues. Germline CDR1 and CDR2: LGHNT and FRNRAP. V dropped 1 base and J dropped 6; count of bases not matched to a gene: 5. DNA of the CDR3: TGTGCTAGTGGTTTGGCCCAGGGGGCCGGCAATGAGCAGTTCTTC. Amino acid sequence: CASGLAQGAGNEQFF.

V gene TRBV10-2 combines with J gene TRBJ2-2; 8 bases match TRBD2. Germline V gene sequence: CDR1 WSHSY, CDR2 SAAADI. This CDR3 comprises 16 residues. V lost 4 bases to trimming and J lost 7 bases; unmatched junction nucleotides: 11. In DNA, the CDR3 is TGCGCCAGCAGTGTGGGGGGAGCGGGAGCGGGCGGGGAGCTGTTTTTT. Translating gives CASSVGGAGAGGELFF.

V gene TRBV28 combines with J gene TRBJ2-1; 15 bases line up with TRBD2. The germline CDR1 and CDR2 sequences are MDHEN and SYDVKM. The junction had 14 bases not matched to a gene; V was cut back by 5 bases and J by 6 bases. The CDR3 is 19 amino acids. The CDR3 region is CASSQRPGTSGRYGNEQFF. The CDR3 coding sequence is TGTGCCAGCAGTCAGCGTCCCGGGACTAGCGGGAGGTACGGCAATGAGCAGTTCTTC.

V is TRBV12-5 and J is TRBJ2-5; TRBD1 agrees at 7 bases. CDR1 is LGHNT and CDR2 is FRNRAP in the germline V gene. This CDR3 is 14 amino acids long. V trimming: 5 bases; J trimming: 0 bases; junction bases outside the gene matches: 3. For the CDR3, the DNA is TGTGCTAGTGGTCGGACAGGCCACCAAGAGACCCAGTACTTC. Its translation is CASGRTGHQETQYF.

The gene calls are TRBV28 and TRBJ2-7; 13 nucleotides agree with TRBD2. The V gene's germline CDR1 is MDHEN and CDR2 SYDVKM. This CDR3 has 15 amino acids. V shed 5 bases and J 4 bases; nucleotides not matched to a gene: 5. The CDR3 loop reads CASSNLLAGGYEQYF. DNA for the CDR3: TGTGCCAGCAGTAACCTACTAGCGGGAGGGTACGAGCAGTACTTC.

The V gene is TRBV5-1, the J gene TRBJ2-7, with 10 bases aligning to TRBD1. The germline CDR1 and CDR2 sequences are SGHRS and YFSETQ. J gave up 6 bases and V 4 bases, and 10 bases lay outside the gene matches. The CDR3 is made up of 15 amino acids. In nucleotides, the CDR3 is TGCGCCAGCAGCGACTCCGGGACAGGGGAGGCCGAGCAGTACTTC. Protein: CASSDSGTGEAEQYF.

The rearrangement joins TRBV4-1 to TRBJ2-3; TRBD2 aligns across 11 bases. Germline V gives CDR1 MGHRA, CDR2 YSYEKL. The CDR3 has 13 amino acids. The ends lost 1 base at V and 11 bases at J; junction bases unmatched: 2. CDR3 DNA: TGCGCCAGCAGCCAAGTCGGACTAGCGGGGCAGTATTTT. Encoded protein: CASSQVGLAGQYF.